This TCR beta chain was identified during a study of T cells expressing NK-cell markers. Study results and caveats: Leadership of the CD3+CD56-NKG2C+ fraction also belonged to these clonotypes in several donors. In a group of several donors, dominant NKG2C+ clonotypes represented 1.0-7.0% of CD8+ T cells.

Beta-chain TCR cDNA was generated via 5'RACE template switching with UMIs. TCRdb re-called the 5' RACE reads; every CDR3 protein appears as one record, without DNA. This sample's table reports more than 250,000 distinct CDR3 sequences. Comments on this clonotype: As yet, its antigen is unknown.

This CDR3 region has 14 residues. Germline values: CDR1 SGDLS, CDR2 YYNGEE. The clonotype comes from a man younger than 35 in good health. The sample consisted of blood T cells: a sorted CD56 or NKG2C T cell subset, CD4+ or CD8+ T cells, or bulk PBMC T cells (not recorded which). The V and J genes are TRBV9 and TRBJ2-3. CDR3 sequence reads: CASSVAGRSDTQYF.